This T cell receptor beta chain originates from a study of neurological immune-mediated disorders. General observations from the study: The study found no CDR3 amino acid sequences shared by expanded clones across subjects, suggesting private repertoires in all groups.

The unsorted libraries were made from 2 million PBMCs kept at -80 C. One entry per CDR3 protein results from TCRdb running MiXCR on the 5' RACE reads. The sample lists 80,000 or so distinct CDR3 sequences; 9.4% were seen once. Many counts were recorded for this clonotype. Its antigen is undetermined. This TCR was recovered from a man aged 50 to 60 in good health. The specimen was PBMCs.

CDR3 sequence reads: CSARGQTRTYEQYF. CDR3 nucleotides: TGCAGTGCTAGAGGCCAGACTAGGACCTACGAGCAGTACTTC. The chain joins TRBV20-1 to TRBJ2-7; tentative D call: TRBD2 (6 bases). CDR1 and CDR2 (germline): DFQATT, SNEGSKA (reference sequence). Trimming cost V 1 base and J 2 bases, with 12 bases left between them. The CDR3 sequence is 14 residues long.